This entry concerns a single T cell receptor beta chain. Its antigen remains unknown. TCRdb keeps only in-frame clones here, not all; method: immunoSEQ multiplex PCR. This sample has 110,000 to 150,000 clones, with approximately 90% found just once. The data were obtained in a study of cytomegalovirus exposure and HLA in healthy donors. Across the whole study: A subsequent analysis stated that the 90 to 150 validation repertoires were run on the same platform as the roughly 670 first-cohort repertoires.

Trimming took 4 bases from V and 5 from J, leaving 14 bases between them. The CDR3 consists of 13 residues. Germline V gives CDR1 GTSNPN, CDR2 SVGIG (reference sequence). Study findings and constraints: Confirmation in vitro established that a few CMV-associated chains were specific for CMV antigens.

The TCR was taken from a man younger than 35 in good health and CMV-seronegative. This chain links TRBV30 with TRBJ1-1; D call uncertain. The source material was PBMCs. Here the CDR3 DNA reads TGTGCCTGGATGGTGTCGGGATGGACTGAAGCTTTCTTT. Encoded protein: CAWMVSGWTEAFF.